This T cell receptor (beta chain) is drawn from a study of blood T cell repertoires in COVID-19. Study-wide background: T cells, B-cell-depleted T cells, or PBMCs supplied cDNA or gDNA.

V was clipped by 4 bases and J by 7 bases; unmatched bases: 11. CDR3 size: 17 residues. CDR1 and CDR2 (germline): LGHDT, YNNKEL (reference sequence). How the authors handled the data: Reference gene primer amplification gave nucleated cell count estimates. The assay was immunoSEQ multiplex PCR, and TCRdb's table has in-frame clones only and misses some. The V and J calls and clone size are taken from that table; D and trimming were inferred from the DNA. The repertoire holds 100,000 to 150,000 clones, with roughly 84% as singletons. The sequence was collected from a woman of 80 years or more with acute or convalescent COVID-19. This chain links TRBV3-1 (or the pseudogene TRBV3-2) with TRBJ2-2, with TRBD1 identical over 11 bases. The sequenced material came from peripheral blood. This CDR3 reads CASSLGQGARWGGELFF. CDR3 in DNA: TGTGCCAGCAGCCTTGGACAGGGGGCCCGGTGGGGCGGGGAGCTGTTTTTT.